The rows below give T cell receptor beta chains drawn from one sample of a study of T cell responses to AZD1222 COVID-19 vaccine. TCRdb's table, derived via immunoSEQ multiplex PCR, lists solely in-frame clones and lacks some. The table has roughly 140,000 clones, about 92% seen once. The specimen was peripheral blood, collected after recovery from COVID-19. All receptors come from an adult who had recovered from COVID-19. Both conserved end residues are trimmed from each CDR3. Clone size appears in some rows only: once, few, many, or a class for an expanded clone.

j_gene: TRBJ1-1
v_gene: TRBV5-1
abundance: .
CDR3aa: ASSLALGENTEAF

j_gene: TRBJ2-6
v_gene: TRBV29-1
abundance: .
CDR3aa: SVREGAGANVLT

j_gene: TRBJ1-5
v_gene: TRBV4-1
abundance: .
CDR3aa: ASSQGRDGSKPQH

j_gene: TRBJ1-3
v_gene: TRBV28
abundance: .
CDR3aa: ASSLPRDSFSGNTIY

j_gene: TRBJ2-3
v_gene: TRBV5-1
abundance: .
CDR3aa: ASSLKLSGAPTDTQY

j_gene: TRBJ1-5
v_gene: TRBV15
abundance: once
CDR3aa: ATSSQESNQPQH

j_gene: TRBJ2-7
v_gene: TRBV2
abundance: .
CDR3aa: ASREQGNEQY

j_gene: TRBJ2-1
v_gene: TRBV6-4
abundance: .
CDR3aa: ASSENLGMGQQF

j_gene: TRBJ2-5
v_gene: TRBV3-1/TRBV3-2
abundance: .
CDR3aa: ASSQGAGGKGETQY

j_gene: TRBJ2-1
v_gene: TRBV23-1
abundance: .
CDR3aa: ASKPLAGGPHEQF

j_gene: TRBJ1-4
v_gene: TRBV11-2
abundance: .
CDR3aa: ASSLDPRPATNEKLF

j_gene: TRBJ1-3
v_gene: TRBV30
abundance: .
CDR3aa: AWRSTGENSGNTIY

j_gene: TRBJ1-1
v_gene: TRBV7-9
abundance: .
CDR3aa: ASSGIDRDKTEAF

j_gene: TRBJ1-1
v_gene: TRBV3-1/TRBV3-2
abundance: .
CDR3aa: ASSERGQGVSEAF

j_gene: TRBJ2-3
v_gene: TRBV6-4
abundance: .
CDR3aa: ASSDSVAGTDTQY

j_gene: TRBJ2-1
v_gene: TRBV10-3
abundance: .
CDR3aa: AISESSGLRTSGRLVQF

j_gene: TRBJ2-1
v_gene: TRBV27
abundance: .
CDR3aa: ASTPGTSGSYNEQF

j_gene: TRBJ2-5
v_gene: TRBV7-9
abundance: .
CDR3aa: ASSPRQGEETQY

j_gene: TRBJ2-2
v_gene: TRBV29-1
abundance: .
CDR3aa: SVEQLAGVVGELF

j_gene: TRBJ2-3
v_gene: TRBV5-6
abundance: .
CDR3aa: ASSLPGLAGGRTDTQY

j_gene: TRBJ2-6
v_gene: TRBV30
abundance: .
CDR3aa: AGDRGGSSGANVLT